The TCR beta chain under discussion was sequenced for a study of blood T cell repertoires in COVID-19. Overall study: From T cells, B-cell-depleted T cells, or PBMCs came the material, which was cDNA or gDNA.

Original analysis: Amplified reference gene primers provided the basis for estimating nucleated cell counts. Sequenced by immunoSEQ multiplex PCR; TCRdb stores in-frame clones only, minus some. That table furnishes V, J and clone size, whereas the DNA furnished D and trimming. The repertoire includes fewer than 250,000 clones, roughly 84% of them detected once, and around 19% sits in the top ten. Germline V CDR1 and CDR2: MNHEY, SVGEGT. The CDR3 has 17 amino acids. J was trimmed by 1 base and V by 5 bases; bases with no gene match: 11. The rearrangement joins TRBV6-2 or TRBV6-3 to TRBJ2-7; TRBD1 aligns across 10 bases. This clonotype was obtained from a human donor in a cohort sampled during active COVID-19. Sequencing used peripheral blood. CDR3 sequence: CASSPISGTGVSYEQYV. In DNA form, the CDR3 reads TGTGCCAGCAGTCCCATATCCGGGACAGGGGTGTCCTACGAGCAGTACGTC.